These 27 T cell receptor beta chains came from one sample sequenced in a study of cytomegalovirus exposure and HLA in healthy donors. The PCR employed 60 Vbeta primers together with 13 Jbeta primers. TCRdb keeps only in-frame clones here, not all; method: immunoSEQ multiplex PCR. The repertoire includes about 130,000 clones, roughly 78% of them detected once, and around 5% sits in the top ten. Material: PBMCs. Source of these receptors: a young man in good health.

For this clone: A junction boundary mismatches the germline segment, possibly from a read error. The rearrangement links TRBV11-2 to TRBJ2-1, with D tentatively TRBD2 (6 bases). In germline, CDR1 is SGHAT, CDR2 FQNNGV. The CDR3 spans 13 residues. CDR3 bases: TGTGCCAGCAGCTTCTCCCGGACTAATGAGCGGTTCTTC. It is translated as CASSFSRTNERFF.

The rearrangement links TRBV25-1 to TRBJ2-2, with TRBD2 identical over 11 bases. Germline V CDR1 and CDR2: MGHDK, SYGVNS. Unmatched junction bases numbered 4, after V lost 3 bases and J lost 4 bases. The CDR3 is made up of 16 amino acids. CDR3 nucleotide sequence: TGTGCCAGCAGTGACCCCGGGACTAGCGGCACCGGGGAGCTGTTTTTT. Protein product: CASSDPGTSGTGELFF.

The rearrangement uses TRBV19 and TRBJ2-1; TRBD1 matches at 10 bases. This CDR3 has 16 residues. CDR1 is LNHDA, CDR2 SQIVND, per germline (reference sequence). Trimming at V came to 4 bases and at J to 3 bases, leaving 6 bases not matched to a gene. The CDR3 spells CASSKGQGTDYNEQFF. The CDR3 bases are TGTGCCAGTAGTAAGGGACAGGGGACGGACTACAATGAGCAGTTCTTC.

This clone was picked up a small number of times. The chain carries TRBV28 and TRBJ1-5; TRBD1 might be the D (6 bases). The CDR3 has 15 residues. The ends were cut back, 10 bases at V and 6 bases at J, with 22 bases in the middle. Germline values: CDR1 MDHEN, CDR2 SYDVKM. The CDR3 protein is CATWGWGLVVQPQHF. The CDR3 DNA follows: TGTGCCACCTGGGGGTGGGGGCTGGTCGTTCAGCCCCAGCATTTT. Based on the CDR3 plus reference TRBV28 and TRBJ1-5, the full variable domain is DVKVTQSSRYLVKRTGEKVFLECVQDMDHENMFWYRQDPGLGLRLIYFSYDVKMKEKGDIPEGYSVSREKKERFSLILESASTNQTSMYLCATWGWGLVVQPQHFGDGTRLSIL.

This clone was seen a single time. J is TRBJ2-1 and V is TRBV15; TRBD2 matches at 9 bases. This CDR3 is built from 15 residues. V lost 3 bases, J lost 3 bases, and 3 bases stayed unmatched. Germline V gene sequence: CDR1 LNHNV, CDR2 YYDKDF (reference sequence). CDR3 bases: TGTGCCACCAGCAGGGATAGCGGGAGCTACAATGAGCAGTTCTTC. Protein product: CATSRDSGSYNEQFF.

V usage is TRBV11-2 and J usage is TRBJ2-5; the match to TRBD1 covers 8 bases. Germline V gene data show CDR1 as SGHAT and CDR2 as FQNNGV. The CDR3 consists of 13 residues. V lost 5 bases to trimming and J lost 2 bases; unmatched junction nucleotides: 1. CDR3 DNA: TGTGCCAGCAGCCGGGACAGGCAAGAGACCCAGTACTTC. This sequence encodes CASSRDRQETQYF.

J is TRBJ2-7 and V is TRBV21-1; the tabulated D call, TRBD2, remains unverified against the DNA. TRBV21-1 is shown as a pseudogene. The CDR3 covers 16 residues. CDR3 residues: CASSKHTSGVYYEQYF. The CDR3 coding sequence is TGTGCCAGCAGCAAACACACTAGCGGGGTCTACTACGAGCAGTACTTC.

V gene TRBV4-3 combines with J gene TRBJ1-4, with a weak D call TRBD1 (6 bases). Deletions cut 3 bases from V and 0 bases from J, with 14 bases between. This CDR3 contains 17 residues. Germline V gives CDR1 LGHNA, CDR2 YSLEER. The CDR3 region has the DNA TGCGCCAGCAGCCAGGAGAACAGGGACGCAACTAATGAAAAACTGTTTTTT. The encoded protein is CASSQENRDATNEKLFF.

V is TRBV6-6 and J is TRBJ1-2; D call uncertain. CDR1 MNHNY and CDR2 SVGAGI come from the germline V gene (reference sequence). The CDR3 length is 16 residues. V gave up 0 bases and J gave up 1 base, with 12 bases separating them. The DNA of the CDR3 is TGTGCCAGCAGTTACTCGAAGGCAGACTTTAACTATGGCTACACCTTC. It yields the protein CASSYSKADFNYGYTF.

The CDR3 region has the DNA TGTGCCAGCAGCTCCCAGACTAGCGGGAACCACGAGCAGTACTTC. It codes for CASSSQTSGNHEQYF. This sequence joins TRBV7-9 and TRBJ2-7, with 11 bases aligning to TRBD2. The CDR3 spans 15 residues. From germline, CDR1 is SEHNR and CDR2 FQNEAQ (reference sequence). Trimming took 4 bases from V and 5 from J; bases not matched to a gene: 7.

DNA for the CDR3: TGTGCCAGCAGCTTAGCGTTGGGGCCCGTCGGCAATCAGCCCCAGCATTTT. Protein product: CASSLALGPVGNQPQHF. V usage is TRBV7-6 and J usage is TRBJ1-5; the D gene is possibly TRBD1 (5 bases). This CDR3 has 17 residues. The V end was cut by 0 bases, the J end by 2 bases, with 14 bases between. CDR1 is SGHVS, CDR2 FNYEAQ, per germline.

The genes are TRBV19 and TRBJ2-1; possible D gene TRBD2, 5 bases. The V end lost 7 bases, the J end lost 0 bases, and 16 bases lay between the germline ends. CDR1 LNHDA and CDR2 SQIVND come from the germline V gene (reference sequence). This CDR3 is 16 amino acids long. The CDR3 reads CASKARVGSSYNEQFF. The CDR3 nucleotides are TGTGCCAGTAAAGCTCGAGTTGGGAGCTCCTACAATGAGCAGTTCTTC.

V and J are TRBV30 and TRBJ2-1; D not certain. The CDR3 consists of 12 residues. V lost 2 bases and J lost 9, with 11 bases in between. Per germline, CDR1 GTSNPN and CDR2 SVGIG (reference sequence). The CDR3 loop reads CAWSPTVGEQFF. The CDR3 coding sequence is TGTGCCTGGAGTCCAACTGTTGGTGAGCAGTTCTTC.

The chain has TRBV5-1 and TRBJ2-5, with TRBD1 matching 9 bases. Germline V gene lookup returns CDR1 SGHRS and CDR2 YFSETQ. The CDR3 has 15 residues. Trimming took 0 bases from V and 3 from J; bases not matched to a gene: 3. The CDR3 nucleotides are TGCGCCAGCAGCTTGGCGGACAGGGGTGAAGAGACCCAGTACTTC. Translating gives CASSLADRGEETQYF.

The genes are TRBV13 and TRBJ2-1, with 7 bases that match TRBD2. This CDR3 comprises 14 residues. Per germline, CDR1 PRHDT and CDR2 FYEKMQ (reference sequence). V lost 5 bases, J lost 5 bases, and 6 bases stayed unmatched. The CDR3 DNA follows: TGTGCCAGCAGCCCCCTGGGAGGGCACAATGAGCAGTTCTTC. It is translated as CASSPLGGHNEQFF. Full variable domain (missing parts from reference TRBV13 and TRBJ2-1): AAGVIQSPRHLIKEKRETATLKCYPIPRHDTVYWYQQGPGQDPQFLISFYEKMQSDKGSIPDRFSAQQFSDYHSELNMSSLELGDSALYFCASSPLGGHNEQFFGPGTRLTVL.

This clone has just a few counts. The chain is built from TRBV27 and TRBJ2-7; 12 nucleotides line up with TRBD2. The length of the CDR3 is 16 residues. The germline V gene has CDR1 MNHEY and CDR2 SMNVEV (reference sequence). Trimming removed 2 bases from V and 4 bases from J; junction bases left unmatched: 6. This CDR3 is CASSLLGTSGSYEQYF. The CDR3 bases are TGTGCCAGCAGTTTACTAGGGACTAGCGGGTCGTACGAGCAGTACTTC.

The chain combines TRBV5-8 with TRBJ1-1; D gene unclear. The ends were cut back, 4 bases at V and 4 bases at J, with 14 bases in the middle. Germline V gene data show CDR1 as SGHTS and CDR2 as YDEGEE. The CDR3 is made up of 14 amino acids. The CDR3 DNA sequence: TGTGCCAGCAGCCCCGCCTGGCAGGTCACTGAAGCTTTCTTT. This encodes CASSPAWQVTEAFF.

The rearrangement joins TRBV4-1 to TRBJ2-6; unclear D gene. CDR1 and CDR2 (germline): MGHRA, YSYEKL. The germline V and J ends were trimmed by 0 bases and 2 bases, with 17 bases remaining between them. The CDR3 covers 19 residues. CDR3 bases: TGCGCCAGCAGCCAAGAGTCTCCCGGTGGTTTTACTGGGGCCAACGTCCTGACTTTC. Translating gives CASSQESPGGFTGANVLTF.

This clone is a singleton in its sample. The chain joins TRBV5-1 to TRBJ1-3, with TRBD1 identical over 7 bases. Losses at the gene ends were 3 bases for V and 0 bases for J; bases not matched to a gene: 9. Germline CDR1 SGHRS, CDR2 YFSETQ. This CDR3 region has 17 residues. The CDR3 region has the DNA TGCGCCAGCAGCTGGAGCGACAGGGACCACTCTGGAAACACCATATATTTT. This translates into CASSWSDRDHSGNTIYF.

The chain's CDR3 is CASSLGGGGQRQETQYF. The CDR3 region has the DNA TGTGCCAGCAGCTTAGGGGGGGGCGGACAGCGTCAAGAGACCCAGTACTTC. The chain employs TRBV11-2 and TRBJ2-5, with a tentative D call TRBD2 (7 bases). The V end lost 1 base, the J end lost 2 bases, and 17 bases lay between the germline ends. Germline CDR1 reads SGHAT; CDR2 reads FQNNGV. The CDR3 spans 17 residues.

The chain carries TRBV6-1 and TRBJ2-5; TRBD2 is a possible D gene (7 bases). CDR3 length: 14 residues. CDR1 is MNHNS, CDR2 SASEGT, per germline. V was pared by 3 bases and J by 7 bases, with 15 bases between. CDR3 residues: CASSDRGGSGTQYF. Written as DNA, the CDR3 is TGTGCCAGCAGTGACAGGGGAGGGTCGGGGACCCAGTACTTC.

The gene calls are TRBV19 and TRBJ2-5; TRBD2 matches 10 bases. CDR1 and CDR2 (germline): LNHDA, SQIVND (reference sequence). V lost 10 bases to trimming and J lost 5 bases; unmatched junction nucleotides: 13. The CDR3 totals 15 residues. The CDR3 region has the DNA TGTGCCACCACGAGGACTAGCGGTCTCGGGGAGACCCAGTACTTC. As protein: CATTRTSGLGETQYF.

This sequence joins TRBV6-5 and TRBJ1-5, with D possibly matching TRBD1 (6 bases). The ends were cut back, 2 bases at V and 5 bases at J, with 10 bases in the middle. The CDR3 has 14 residues. In germline, CDR1 is MNHEY, CDR2 SVGAGI. CDR3 DNA: TGTGCCAGCAGTTACGGGGCAGGGGATCAGCCCCAGCATTTT. Its protein is CASSYGAGDQPQHF.

With respect to this clone: The sample contains more than one DNA sequence encoding this CDR3. V and J are TRBV27 and TRBJ2-2, with TRBD2 matching 8 bases. The CDR3 loop spans 14 amino acids. Germline V gene sequence: CDR1 MNHEY, CDR2 SMNVEV (reference sequence). V lost 8 bases, J lost 6 bases, and 8 bases stayed unmatched. The CDR3 loop reads CASRGGAVAGELFF. The CDR3 DNA sequence: TGTGCCAGCCGGGGGGGAGCGGTGGCCGGGGAGCTGTTTTTT.

The chain couples TRBV4-1 to TRBJ2-1; TRBD2 agrees at 10 bases. Germline CDR1 and CDR2: MGHRA and YSYEKL. There are 16 residues in the CDR3. V lost 3 bases and J lost 4; bases outside the gene matches: 6. The CDR3, as DNA: TGCGCCAGCAGCCAGCCGGGACTAGCGTTTTACAATGAGCAGTTCTTC. This sequence encodes CASSQPGLAFYNEQFF.

The chain links TRBV28 to TRBJ1-5; D is unclear. The germline V and J ends were trimmed by 5 bases and 6 bases, with 14 bases remaining between them. Germline V lookup: CDR1 MDHEN, CDR2 SYDVKM. The CDR3 totals 14 residues. CDR3 protein: CASSPRHRGQPQHF. Here the CDR3 DNA reads TGTGCCAGCAGTCCAAGACACCGGGGTCAGCCCCAGCATTTT. Supplemented by reference TRBV28 and TRBJ1-5, the full variable domain reads DVKVTQSSRYLVKRTGEKVFLECVQDMDHENMFWYRQDPGLGLRLIYFSYDVKMKEKGDIPEGYSVSREKKERFSLILESASTNQTSMYLCASSPRHRGQPQHFGDGTRLSIL.

The CDR3 DNA sequence: TGTGCCAGCAGTCCGCGGACAGGTAACACTGAAGCTTTCTTT. Amino acid sequence: CASSPRTGNTEAFF. V usage is TRBV6-5 and J usage is TRBJ1-1, with TRBD1 identical over 7 bases. Losses at the gene ends were 5 bases for V and 2 bases for J; bases not matched to a gene: 5. This CDR3 is built from 14 residues. The germline V gene encodes CDR1 MNHEY and CDR2 SVGAGI.